Reported below is one T cell receptor beta chain. Its antigen remains unknown. Before the COVID-19 pandemic, during about 2010-2018, CD4+ T cells were taken from unexposed donors. CD4 enrichment then naive enrichment separated naive from memory CD4+ cells. The data were taken from a study of CD4 T cells in relation to SARS-CoV-2 and coronaviruses. Whole-study context: The HLA restriction of the shared crossreactive spike epitopes was mapped. Study-wide results and caveats: Each donor contributed either pre-pandemic or post-infection samples, not both. In about 65% of donors, memory CD4+ clonotypes crossrecognized SARS-CoV-2 and at least one common cold coronavirus spike.

TCRdb keeps only in-frame clones here, not all; method: immunoSEQ multiplex PCR. This sample has roughly 68,000 clones, with approximately 95% found just once. The V segment lost 5 bases and the J segment 4 bases; nucleotides outside the gene matches: 5. There are 13 residues in the CDR3. From germline, CDR1 is SQVTM and CDR2 ANQGSEA. The sequencing sample was made of naive CD4+ T cells from PBMCs. Subset described: naive CD4+ T cells isolated by negative enrichment. The chain couples TRBV29-1 to TRBJ1-3; 7 bases align to TRBD1. This clonotype was obtained from a human donor in good health. CDR3 nucleotides: TGCAGCGTTATTACAGGGGCCGGAAACACCATATATTTT. Amino acids: CSVITGAGNTIYF.